The rows below give T cell receptor beta chains drawn from one sample of a study of T cell repertoires in cytomegalovirus infection. These receptors lack a known antigen. TCRdb re-analysed the reads in MiXCR, keeping a single row per CDR3 protein. The sample yields about 340,000 distinct CDR3 sequences, approximately 32% seen once. The sequences come from cultured PBMCs, collected from culture after CMV antigen stimulation. All receptors come from a human donor in good health (CMV status not recorded). Some clones in this sample may be carry-over from other donors' samples. Both conserved end residues are part of each CDR3. The D gene is left open where the match is weak. The size of a clone is reported for some rows only, either as once, few or many, or as a class for expanded clones.

J gene,V gene,clone size,D gene,CDR3 protein,CDR3 DNA
TRBJ2-4,TRBV25-1,few,-,CASSEYTGKNIQYF,TGTGCCAGCAGTGAATATACTGGCAAAAACATTCAGTACTTC
TRBJ2-7,TRBV12-3/TRBV12-4,-,-,CASSLAHPRQPYEQYF,TGTGCCAGCAGTTTAGCGCACCCTAGGCAGCCCTACGAGCAGTACTTC
TRBJ2-3,TRBV2,few,TRBD2,CASLLAGEPDTQYF,TGTGCCAGTCTACTAGCGGGGGAGCCAGATACGCAGTATTTT
TRBJ2-3,TRBV4-2,-,-,CASSQRATDTQYF,TGTGCCAGCAGCCAAAGAGCCACAGATACGCAGTATTTT
TRBJ2-2,TRBV19,few,-,CASIGIGELFF,TGTGCCAGTATAGGTATCGGGGAGCTGTTTTTT
TRBJ2-1,TRBV11-1,-,TRBD2,CASSLGRGLIHNEQFF,TGTGCCAGCAGCTTAGGGCGGGGGTTGATCCACAATGAGCAGTTCTTC
TRBJ2-1,TRBV7-8,-,TRBD2,CASSSRIGTSGGDNEQFF,TGTGCCAGCAGCTCCCGGATTGGGACTAGCGGGGGTGACAATGAGCAGTTCTTC
TRBJ2-6,TRBV19,few,-,CASSIRRAGSGANVLTF,TGTGCCAGTAGTATTCGCAGGGCCGGCTCTGGGGCCAACGTCCTGACTTTC
TRBJ1-6,TRBV16,-,-,CASSQLLTGVNSPLHF,TGTGCCAGCAGCCAACTCCTGACTGGTGTGAATTCACCCCTCCACTTT
TRBJ2-5,TRBV5-3,once,-,CASSRDGTPTQYF,TGTGCCAGCAGCCGGGACGGTACTCCGACCCAGTACTTC
TRBJ1-1,TRBV7-6,few,TRBD1,CASSSRDRENTEAFF,TGTGCCAGCAGCTCCCGGGACAGGGAGAACACTGAAGCTTTCTTT
TRBJ2-7,TRBV28,-,-,CASSLWGGHEQYF,TGTGCCAGCAGTTTATGGGGGGGACACGAGCAGTACTTC
TRBJ1-2,TRBV7-2,-,TRBD1,CASSLGGQYDYGYTF,TGTGCCAGCAGCTTAGGGGGACAGTACGACTATGGCTACACCTTC
TRBJ2-2,TRBV5-8,few,TRBD1,CASSSGTGLANTGELFF,TGTGCCAGCAGCTCCGGGACAGGGCTTGCGAACACCGGGGAGCTGTTTTTT
TRBJ1-5,TRBV6-1,once,TRBD1,CASIPNRGGGGNQPQHF,TGTGCCAGCATCCCCAACAGGGGGGGTGGCGGCAATCAGCCCCAGCATTTT
TRBJ1-5,TRBV6-6,-,-,CASSPGRGEASNQPQHF,TGTGCCAGCAGCCCGGGCCGGGGAGAGGCGAGCAATCAGCCCCAGCATTTT
TRBJ1-1,TRBV4-1,few,-,CASSFNRDTRRPEAFF,TGCGCCAGCAGCTTTAACCGGGACACGCGACGACCTGAAGCTTTCTTT